This entry is about one TCR beta chain. This entry comes from a study of T cell changes during pregnancy in multiple sclerosis. The method was immunoSEQ multiplex PCR; TCRdb's version includes in-frame clones alone and lacks a portion of them. The sample contains around 21,000 clones, roughly nine tenths of which appear only once. In germline, CDR1 is SGHDN, CDR2 FVKESK. Deletions cut 0 bases from V and 4 bases from J, with 18 bases between. The length of the CDR3 is 17 residues. The clonotype was recovered from a female donor in good health, enrolled as a control in a pregnancy study. The chain joins TRBV14 to TRBJ2-5, with D possibly matching TRBD2 (6 bases). Sequenced material: CD8+ T cells from peripheral blood mononuclear cells, taken in the third trimester of pregnancy. CDR3 region: CASSQERRLGEGETQYF. The CDR3 nucleotides read TGTGCCAGCAGCCAAGAGCGGCGACTAGGTGAAGGAGAGACCCAGTACTTC.